These T cell receptor beta chains were read from a single sample in a study of T cell responses to AZD1222 COVID-19 vaccine. Sequenced by immunoSEQ multiplex PCR; TCRdb stores in-frame clones only, minus some. The repertoire holds some 100,000 clones, with 80% to 90% as singletons. The starting material was peripheral blood, obtained on day 0 of AZD1222 vaccination. The receptor set was obtained from an adult in good health. Both conserved end residues are part of each CDR3. The D gene is left open where the match is weak. Clone sizes are given selectively: once, few, many, or a class where the clone is expanded.

TGTGCCTGTTCCCAGGGGACCGATGAAAAACTGTTTTTT CACSQGTDEKLFF - TRBV30 few TRBJ1-4
TGTGCCAGCAGTCCCCACAGGACGGCTAACTATGGCTACACCTTC CASSPHRTANYGYTF - TRBV28 few TRBJ1-2
TGTGCCAGTCTGTCGACGACGGAGACCCAGTACTTC CASLSTTETQYF - TRBV19 - TRBJ2-5
TGTGCCACCAGTGATTCGCAATGGGACAGGGCAGGGTATGGCTACACCTTC CATSDSQWDRAGYGYTF TRBD1 TRBV24-1 - TRBJ1-2
TGTGCCAGCGGACCGGGCACAGATACGCAGTATTTT CASGPGTDTQYF - TRBV7-6 - TRBJ2-3
TGTGCCAGCAGTAGGACGGGACTAGGAGATTCACCCCTCCACTTT CASSRTGLGDSPLHF - TRBV6-4 - TRBJ1-6
TGCGCCAGCAGCTTGGGACTAGCGGGCATCGGTGGGGATGAGCAGTTCTTC CASSLGLAGIGGDEQFF TRBD2 TRBV5-1 - TRBJ2-1
TGTGCCAGCACACAGGACAGGGGAAGTTCCTACGAGCAGTACTTC CASTQDRGSSYEQYF TRBD1 TRBV6-5 - TRBJ2-7
TGTGCCAGCTCACCGGGGACAGGGAAGAGTCAGCCCCAGCATTTT CASSPGTGKSQPQHF TRBD1 TRBV18 - TRBJ1-5
TGTGCCAGCAGCCAAGTAGCCGGAAACACCATATATTTT CASSQVAGNTIYF - TRBV3-1/TRBV3-2 - TRBJ1-3
TGTGCCAGCAGCTTACGCTCAAGTACTAGCGGGGTTACAGATACGCAGTATTTT CASSLRSSTSGVTDTQYF TRBD2 TRBV7-2 - TRBJ2-3
TGTGCCAGCAGCCGAACAGGGTTTGGTGGAAACACCATATATTTT CASSRTGFGGNTIYF - TRBV7-3 - TRBJ1-3
TGTGCCAGCAGTGAAATGACGCTAGGGGAAAAACTGTTTTTT CASSEMTLGEKLFF - TRBV6-1 - TRBJ1-4
TGTGCCAGCAGAGTACCGGGACAGCAAGAGACCCAGTACTTC CASRVPGQQETQYF TRBD1 TRBV2 - TRBJ2-5
TGTGCCAGCAGTTACGGGGGTGTCGGGTCCTACGAGCAGTACTTC CASSYGGVGSYEQYF - TRBV6-5 - TRBJ2-7
TGCGCCAGCAGCCAAGATGACGGGGGCGGCTACGAGCAGTACTTC CASSQDDGGGYEQYF - TRBV4-1 - TRBJ2-7
TGTGCCACCAGCCCCATGGGGGCAGAGAAGAACACCGGGGAGCTGTTTTTT CATSPMGAEKNTGELFF - TRBV15 - TRBJ2-2
TGTGCCAGCAGCTTACACCTCTCCTCTGGAAACACCATATATTTT CASSLHLSSGNTIYF - TRBV7-2 - TRBJ1-3
TGTGCCAGCAGCCGATTCACAGGGATCAACAATGAGCAGTTCTTC CASSRFTGINNEQFF - TRBV9 - TRBJ2-1
TGTGCCAGCAGGGGACAGTTGGACACTGAAGCTTTCTTT CASRGQLDTEAFF TRBD1 TRBV12-3/TRBV12-4 few TRBJ1-1
TGTGCCAGCACCAAGGGGGGCACTGAAGCTTTCTTT CASTKGGTEAFF - TRBV18 - TRBJ1-1
TGCAGCGTGGAAGGGGGTAACTCTGGAAACACCATATATTTT CSVEGGNSGNTIYF - TRBV29-1 - TRBJ1-3
TGCGCCAGCAGCCAAGTGCTCGGTGAGGCTTTGAGGGGTGGGGCCAACGTCCTGACTTTC CASSQVLGEALRGGANVLTF - TRBV4-1 - TRBJ2-6
TGTGCCAGCAGCTCTAGCCCGCGGGGGGCCAGGCAGTTCTTC CASSSSPRGARQFF TRBD2 TRBV11-3 - TRBJ2-1
TGTGCCAGCAGCCGAGGACAGGGGTTGAACACCGGGGAGCTGTTTTTT CASSRGQGLNTGELFF TRBD1 TRBV5-5 - TRBJ2-2
TGTGCCAGCAGCCGCGGGGCTTTAGCGGGGAGGGCCGGGGAGCTGTTTTTT CASSRGALAGRAGELFF TRBD2 TRBV3-1/TRBV3-2 once TRBJ2-2
TGTGCCAGCAGTTTTGAACGCGAGCAGTACTTC CASSFEREQYF - TRBV28 - TRBJ2-7
TGTGCCAGCAAGGGCAGATTGAACACTGAAGCTTTCTTT CASKGRLNTEAFF - TRBV6-5 many TRBJ1-1
TGTGCCAGCAGTGACGGTACGCAGTATTTT CASSDGTQYF - TRBV25-1 - TRBJ2-3
TGTGCCAGCAGCGTAGTGCCGGAGAACACTGAAGCTTTCTTT CASSVVPENTEAFF - TRBV9 once TRBJ1-1
TGTGCCAGCAGCTCTGGGGGGCGAGCGAACACCGGGGAGCTGTTTTTT CASSSGGRANTGELFF - TRBV5-4 - TRBJ2-2
TGTGCCAGCTCACCAGCGGGCCAGGCTAACTATGGCTACACCTTC CASSPAGQANYGYTF - TRBV18 - TRBJ1-2
TGTGCCAGCAGCTTAGGGGGGCACTCTAGTCAGCCCCAGCATTTT CASSLGGHSSQPQHF - TRBV11-3 - TRBJ1-5
TGCGCCAGCAGCCAAGATCGAACGGGACTCTTGCGAGGCATTCAGTACTTC CASSQDRTGLLRGIQYF - TRBV4-3 - TRBJ2-4
TGTGCCAGCAGCTCATGGGACAGAGGTGAAAAACTGTTTTTT CASSSWDRGEKLFF TRBD1 TRBV28 - TRBJ1-4
TGTGCCAGCAGCCATCGACAACAGGGTTCTGGAAACACCATATATTTT CASSHRQQGSGNTIYF - TRBV9 - TRBJ1-3
TGTGCCAGTAACCCTACTGGAGGGGACGAGCAGTACTTC CASNPTGGDEQYF - TRBV19 - TRBJ2-7
TGTGCCAGCAGCCCCCAACAGGGGGCCTCGAGGGAGCTGTTTTTT CASSPQQGASRELFF TRBD1 TRBV9 - TRBJ2-2
TGCGCCAGCAGCCAAGATTGGTTCGCAGAGGGGGTGTATGGCTACACCTTC CASSQDWFAEGVYGYTF - TRBV4-1 - TRBJ1-2
TGTGCCAGCAGCCTAAGAGGGACTGCCATCGGGGAGCAGTTCTTC CASSLRGTAIGEQFF - TRBV6-2/TRBV6-3 - TRBJ2-1
TGTGCCAGCAGCCACGGACAGGGATTTTTTTCGGATACGCAGTATTTT CASSHGQGFFSDTQYF TRBD1 TRBV5-8 - TRBJ2-3
TGTGCCAGCAGCACCCGGACTAGCGGGGGTAATGAGCAGTTCTTC CASSTRTSGGNEQFF TRBD2 TRBV9 - TRBJ2-1
TGTGCCAGCAGCCCCCCACAGCGAGCTAACTATGGCTACACCTTC CASSPPQRANYGYTF - TRBV9 - TRBJ1-2
TGTGCCAGCAGCTTTCTGGGACATCTAAACGAGCAGTACTTC CASSFLGHLNEQYF - TRBV5-6 - TRBJ2-7
TGTGCCAGTGACAGTTTCAATCAGCCCCAGCATTTT CASDSFNQPQHF - TRBV19 - TRBJ1-5
TGTGCCACCAGCAGAGAACAGGGGGGCTCCTACGAGCAGTACTTC CATSREQGGSYEQYF TRBD1 TRBV15 - TRBJ2-7
TGTGCCAGCAGCCAAGGTCCCGTAAGCTCCTACGAGCAGTACTTC CASSQGPVSSYEQYF - TRBV3-1/TRBV3-2 - TRBJ2-7
TGTGCCAGCAGCGCGACCCGGGACAGCTATGGCTACACCTTC CASSATRDSYGYTF TRBD1 TRBV3-1/TRBV3-2 - TRBJ1-2
TGCGCCAGCAGCCTGGGGTTGGGGTCCCGCGGCTACACCTTC CASSLGLGSRGYTF - TRBV4-3 medium-sized TRBJ1-2
TGCGCCAGCAGCTTGCGAGGACAGCCTAACACCGGGGAGCTGTTTTTT CASSLRGQPNTGELFF - TRBV5-1 - TRBJ2-2
TGTGCCTGGAGTGTACGGCCTGAAAAACTGTTTTTT CAWSVRPEKLFF - TRBV30 - TRBJ1-4
TGTGCCAGCAGTTTTAGCGGGGCCTACAATGAGCAGTTCTTC CASSFSGAYNEQFF TRBD2 TRBV11-3 - TRBJ2-1
TGCGGGAAGGCGTGGGCAGATACGCAGTATTTT CGKAWADTQYF - TRBV20-1 - TRBJ2-3
TGTGCCAGCAGTTATTTACCGACAGAGTCCTACGAGCAGTACTTC CASSYLPTESYEQYF - TRBV6-5 - TRBJ2-7
TGTGCTAGCAGCTTAGGTGGGGGACCCACAGATACGCAGTATTTT CASSLGGGPTDTQYF - TRBV7-7 - TRBJ2-3